This TCR beta chain was profiled in a study of shared clonotypes between healthy human individuals. As for this clone: Its antigen is undetermined.

Terminally differentiated effector memory CD45RA+ cells were excluded by CCR7 positive selection of CD45RO-negative cells. In the study's own analysis: Junction-only immunoSEQ data arrived without quality scores, meaning filtering differed. The repertoire was sequenced with immunoSEQ multiplex PCR; TCRdb's copy has only in-frame clones and lacks some. That table furnishes V, J and clone size, whereas the DNA furnished D and trimming. The profile shows about 2.2 million clones, roughly 95% of them singletons. The CDR3 sequence is 16 residues long. Trimming took 3 bases from V and 8 from J, leaving 21 bases between them. Germline-derived CDR1 and CDR2 are SGDLS and YYNGEE. Overall study findings and caveats: Clonotype sharing among donors was thought likely to change with sequencing depth. About 5% of naive CD4 clonotypes were common to several donors. It was the non-shared clonotypes that had lower generation probabilities than clonotypes shared by all four donors.

V usage is TRBV9 and J usage is TRBJ2-1, with D possibly TRBD2 on 6 matching bases. The sample taken for sequencing was naive CD8+ T cells from PBMCs. The TCR comes from a man between 18 and 29 years old in good health. Some clones in this sample may be carry-over from other donors' samples. The CDR3 region has the DNA TGTGCCAGCAGCGCCGGATTGACTAGTTTTTCTCATGAGCAGTTCTTC. It encodes CASSAGLTSFSHEQFF.